The 27 T cell receptor beta chains below all came from one sample that was sequenced in a study of blood T cell repertoires in COVID-19. Produced via immunoSEQ multiplex PCR; TCRdb's table is partial and in-frame only. The repertoire holds 200,000 to 250,000 clones, with approximately 91% as singletons. The specimen sequenced was peripheral blood. The receptors were gathered from a woman aged 60-75 years with acute or convalescent COVID-19.

The chain combines TRBV18 with TRBJ1-4, with 7 bases fitting TRBD1. The CDR3 consists of 21 residues. Trimming cost V 3 bases and J 0 bases; bases outside gene matches: 19. Germline assignment: CDR1 KGHSH and CDR2 LQKENI. The CDR3 DNA is TGTGCCAGCTCACCCCGACCGACAGGGTCGGACTCAGTTGCAACTAATGAAAAACTGTTTTTT. It encodes CASSPRPTGSDSVATNEKLFF.

The V call is TRBV24-1, the J call TRBJ2-2; 7 bases map to TRBD2. CDR3 length equals 15 residues. V was clipped by 5 bases and J by 4 bases; unmatched bases: 6. Looked up from germline, CDR1 is KGHDR and CDR2 is SFDVKD. The CDR3, as DNA: TGTGCCACCAGTGGGCCAGCGGGATCCACCGGGGAGCTGTTTTTT. It yields the protein CATSGPAGSTGELFF.

The chain couples TRBV11-2 to TRBJ2-7; 11 bases line up with TRBD2. The ends lost 5 bases at V and 3 bases at J; junction bases unmatched: 3. Germline V CDR1 and CDR2: SGHAT, FQNNGV. The CDR3 has 14 residues. In DNA, the CDR3 is TGTGCCAGCAGCCCTACTAGCGGGGGCTACGAGCAGTACTTC. Residues: CASSPTSGGYEQYF. The full variable domain, rest sourced from reference TRBV11-2 and TRBJ2-7, is EAGVAQSPRYKIIEKRQSVAFWCNPISGHATLYWYQQILGQGPKLLIQFQNNGVVDDSQLPKDRFSAERLKGVDSTLKIQPAKLEDSAVYLCASSPTSGGYEQYFGPGTRLTVT.

The chain recombines TRBV11-2 with TRBJ2-1; 7 bases line up with TRBD2. Trimming at V came to 5 bases and at J to 2 bases, leaving 6 bases not matched to a gene. The V gene's germline CDR1 is SGHAT and CDR2 FQNNGV. This CDR3 has 15 residues. The CDR3 reads CASSPQRGAYNEQFF. The CDR3 DNA reads as TGTGCCAGCAGCCCGCAGCGGGGTGCCTACAATGAGCAGTTCTTC.

DNA for the CDR3: TGTGCCATCAGTGAGCTGGACAGGGGAAGCAATCAGCCCCAGCATTTT. Translating gives CAISELDRGSNQPQHF. This chain links TRBV10-3 with TRBJ1-5, with TRBD1 identical over 9 bases. The V and J ends lost 2 bases and 1 base, in that order; junction bases with no gene match: 3. Germline V gene data show CDR1 as ENHRY and CDR2 as SYGVKD. The CDR3 loop spans 16 amino acids.

This clone was counted a single time. The chain links TRBV3-1 (or the pseudogene TRBV3-2) to TRBJ2-5, with 7 bases identical to TRBD1. From germline, CDR1 is LGHDT and CDR2 YNNKEL (reference sequence). The V segment lost 5 bases and the J segment 3 bases; nucleotides outside the gene matches: 6. This CDR3 comprises 14 residues. CDR3 in DNA: TGTGCCAGCAGCAGCGAGGGGGCAAAAGAGACCCAGTACTTC. Protein product: CASSSEGAKETQYF.

The V and J genes are TRBV18 and TRBJ2-7; D might be TRBD2 (5 bases). The germline CDR1 and CDR2 sequences are KGHSH and LQKENI. The CDR3 consists of 13 residues. V shed 5 bases and J shed 11 bases, with 19 bases lying between them. Written as DNA, the CDR3 is TGTGCCAGCTCATCGGACGGCAGCCAGACTAAGTACTTC. This sequence encodes CASSSDGSQTKYF.

The chain links TRBV5-6 to TRBJ1-6; 8 nucleotides line up with TRBD1. V trimming: 0 bases; J trimming: 1 base; junction bases outside the gene matches: 3. Germline CDR1 SGHDT, CDR2 YYEEEE. The CDR3 runs to 17 residues. The chain's CDR3 is CASSLAQGASYNSPLHF. The CDR3 nucleotides are TGTGCCAGCAGCTTGGCTCAGGGGGCGTCCTATAATTCACCCCTCCACTTT.

This clone was picked up one time. The V call is TRBV19, the J call TRBJ2-3; 8 bases line up with TRBD2. The V gene's germline CDR1 is LNHDA and CDR2 SQIVND (reference sequence). Trimming cost V 3 bases and J 2 bases; bases outside gene matches: 1. The CDR3 totals 14 residues. CDR3 coding DNA: TGTGCCAGTAGTATGACTAGCGTCACAGATACGCAGTATTTT. This translates into CASSMTSVTDTQYF.

The chain links TRBV28 to TRBJ1-1; a possible D gene is TRBD1 (6 bases). Germline CDR1 and CDR2: MDHEN and SYDVKM. The CDR3 length is 16 residues. Trimming took off 3 bases at V and 3 bases at J, with 17 bases between the two ends. The CDR3 DNA is TGTGCCAGCAGTTTCAGGGGCCTAGGCCTGTACACTGAAGCTTTCTTT. Its translation is CASSFRGLGLYTEAFF.

This chain joins TRBV29-1 and TRBJ1-1; D is perhaps TRBD1 (6 bases). The germline CDR1 and CDR2 sequences are SQVTM and ANQGSEA. Trimming left V 4 bases short and J 1 base short, with 10 bases between. CDR3 length: 13 residues. DNA for the CDR3: TGCAGCGTTGGAGGGGGAACGAACACTGAAGCTTTCTTT. This encodes CSVGGGTNTEAFF. Based on the CDR3 plus reference TRBV29-1 and TRBJ1-1, the full variable domain is SAVISQKPSRDICQRGTSLTIQCQVDSQVTMMFWYRQQPGQSLTLIATANQGSEATYESGFVIDKFPISRPNLTFSTLTVSNMSPEDSSIYLCSVGGGTNTEAFFGQGTRLTVV.

CDR3 sequence reads: CASSLFPGGNTIYF. CDR3 DNA: TGTGCCAGCAGTTTATTCCCAGGGGGAAACACCATATATTTT. This chain connects TRBV27 to TRBJ1-3; the D gene is possibly TRBD1 (5 bases). The germline V and J ends were trimmed by 1 base and 4 bases, with 8 bases remaining between them. The CDR3 has 14 residues. Germline CDR1 is MNHEY and CDR2 is SMNVEV (reference sequence).

The chain uses TRBV6-6 and TRBJ1-4, with TRBD1 as a possible D gene (5 bases). Germline-derived CDR1 and CDR2 are MNHNY and SVGAGI (reference sequence). V lost 8 bases, J lost 5 bases, and 12 bases lay in between. CDR3 length: 13 amino acids. In DNA form, the CDR3 reads TGTGCCAGCGTGGGACGGGAGAATGAAAAACTGTTTTTT. Translation: CASVGRENEKLFF.

J is TRBJ2-1 and V is TRBV5-4, with D possibly matching TRBD1 (6 bases). This CDR3 has 16 residues. V was shortened by 4 bases and J by 4 bases, with 18 bases between the two germline ends. CDR1 is SGHNT and CDR2 is YYREEE in the germline V gene (reference sequence). In DNA form, the CDR3 reads TGTGCCAGCAGCCCGAGTCCGAGACAGGATTACAATGAGCAGTTCTTC. The encoded protein is CASSPSPRQDYNEQFF.

The chain has TRBV4-1 and TRBJ2-6; D not certain. V lost 2 bases to trimming and J lost 2 bases, with 13 bases between them. CDR1 MGHRA and CDR2 YSYEKL come from the germline V gene. CDR3 size: 17 residues. This CDR3 is CASSQTPLLAGANVLTF. The CDR3 coding sequence is TGCGCCAGCAGCCAAACCCCTTTATTAGCTGGGGCCAACGTCCTGACTTTC.

The V and J genes are TRBV12-2 and TRBJ2-2; TRBD2 is the table's D call, not checked against the DNA. TRBV12-2 is annotated as a pseudogene. The CDR3 length is 18 residues. CDR3 coding DNA: TGTGCAAGTCGCTTAAGGTCTATGCGGCTAGCGGACCGCGGGGAGCTGTTTTTT. This encodes CASRLRSMRLADRGELFF.

This clone has only one observation. The rearrangement links TRBV6-5 to TRBJ1-3; D is ambiguous. In germline, CDR1 is MNHEY, CDR2 SVGAGI. V lost 0 bases, J lost 2 bases, and 11 bases lay in between. This CDR3 region has 16 residues. Here the CDR3 DNA reads TGTGCCAGCAGTTACTCGACTGGCGCCGCTGGAAACACCATATATTTT. Translated, it gives CASSYSTGAAGNTIYF.

The J gene is TRBJ2-3, the V gene TRBV5-1; the match to TRBD1 covers 12 bases. CDR1 is SGHRS, CDR2 YFSETQ, per germline. V trimming: 4 bases; J trimming: 2 bases; junction bases outside the gene matches: 8. CDR3 length: 17 amino acids. CDR3 bases: TGCGCCAGCAGCGGGGGACAGGGGGCCTCTCTCACAGATACGCAGTATTTT. Its protein product is CASSGGQGASLTDTQYF.

This rearrangement joins TRBV5-1 to TRBJ2-1; 12 nucleotides agree with TRBD2. V shed 0 bases and J 9 bases; nucleotides not matched to a gene: 7. Germline CDR1 SGHRS, CDR2 YFSETQ. This CDR3 region has 16 residues. In DNA, the CDR3 is TGCGCCAGCAGCTTGGAGCTAGCGGGGGGGCCAATTGAGCAGTTCTTC. It yields the protein CASSLELAGGPIEQFF. The complete variable domain, with remaining parts taken from reference TRBV5-1 and TRBJ2-1, reads KAGVTQTPRYLIKTRGQQVTLSCSPISGHRSVSWYQQTPGQGLQFLFEYFSETQRNKGNFPGRFSGRQFSNSRSEMNVSTLELGDSALYLCASSLELAGGPIEQFFGPGTRLTVL.

This CDR3 is CASSYFLADEQYF. DNA of the CDR3: TGTGCCAGCAGTTACTTTCTAGCGGACGAGCAGTACTTC. The rearrangement links TRBV6-5 to TRBJ2-7; TRBD2 agrees at 7 bases. Germline V CDR1 and CDR2: MNHEY, SVGAGI. CDR3 length: 13 amino acids. With V trimmed by 1 base and J by 5 bases, 2 bases remained unmatched.

This clone has a single count. This sequence joins TRBV6-4 and TRBJ1-2; TRBD1 might be the D (5 bases). V was shortened by 2 bases and J by 6 bases, with 16 bases between the two germline ends. The CDR3 contains 15 residues. Germline loops: CDR1 MRHNA, CDR2 SNTAGT. CDR3 sequence reads: CASSDEGAASHGYTF. The CDR3, as DNA: TGTGCCAGCAGTGACGAAGGGGCAGCAAGCCATGGCTACACCTTC.

The genes are TRBV19 and TRBJ1-5; a possible D gene is TRBD1 (5 bases). CDR1 and CDR2 (germline): LNHDA, SQIVND (reference sequence). V was clipped by 8 bases and J by 6 bases, with 20 bases between them. CDR3 length: 15 residues. CDR3 sequence: CASRHLGGAGQPQHF. In nucleotides, the CDR3 is TGTGCCAGTCGACACCTAGGAGGGGCCGGTCAGCCCCAGCATTTT.

The chain carries TRBV7-2 and TRBJ1-5; 9 bases are a match to TRBD1. The germline CDR1 and CDR2 sequences are SGHTA and FQGNSA. J lost 0 bases, V lost 6 bases, and 3 bases had no gene match. The CDR3 extends over 15 amino acids. The CDR3 loop is CASSRDRASNQPQHF. CDR3 nucleotide sequence: TGTGCCAGCAGTCGGGACAGGGCTAGCAATCAGCCCCAGCATTTT. Looking up the rest from reference TRBV7-2 and TRBJ1-5 gives the full variable domain: GAGVSQSPSNKVTEKGKDVELRCDPISGHTALYWYRQSLGQGLEFLIYFQGNSAPDKSGLPSDRFSAERTGGSVSTLTIQRTQQEDSAVYLCASSRDRASNQPQHFGDGTRLSIL.

This chain connects TRBV9 to TRBJ2-3, with 8 bases lining up with TRBD2. The CDR3 is 15 amino acids. Germline V gene data show CDR1 as SGDLS and CDR2 as YYNGEE. The V segment lost 2 bases and the J segment 1 base; nucleotides outside the gene matches: 3. The CDR3 bases are TGTGCCAGCAGCGTTATTAGCGGGGGCACAGATACGCAGTATTTT. Its translation: CASSVISGGTDTQYF.

The chain combines TRBV5-1 with TRBJ1-1, with 7 bases that match TRBD1. CDR1 and CDR2 from the germline V gene are SGHRS and YFSETQ. The CDR3 totals 15 residues. Losses at the gene ends were 3 bases for V and 2 bases for J; bases not matched to a gene: 7. The CDR3 nucleotides read TGCGCCAGCAGCTCCGGCCACAGGGGAAACACTGAAGCTTTCTTT. Amino acids: CASSSGHRGNTEAFF. Full variable domain (remainder filled in from reference TRBV5-1 and TRBJ1-1): KAGVTQTPRYLIKTRGQQVTLSCSPISGHRSVSWYQQTPGQGLQFLFEYFSETQRNKGNFPGRFSGRQFSNSRSEMNVSTLELGDSALYLCASSSGHRGNTEAFFGQGTRLTVV.

V usage is TRBV5-1 and J usage is TRBJ1-6, with 7 bases matching TRBD1. From germline, CDR1 is SGHRS and CDR2 YFSETQ. V lost 4 bases and J lost 7; bases outside the gene matches: 14. The CDR3 is made up of 17 amino acids. In nucleotides, the CDR3 is TGCGCCAGCAGCAAAGAAACAGGGGAGAGGGCCAATTCACCCCTCCACTTT. Translating it yields CASSKETGERANSPLHF.

The chain employs TRBV21-1 and TRBJ2-5; the table assigns TRBD1, which was not confirmed against the DNA. TRBV21-1 is noted as a pseudogene. CDR3 length: 12 residues. Here the CDR3 reads CAGGQRQETQYF. CDR3 sequence (DNA): TGTGCCGGGGGACAGCGACAAGAGACCCAGTACTTC.